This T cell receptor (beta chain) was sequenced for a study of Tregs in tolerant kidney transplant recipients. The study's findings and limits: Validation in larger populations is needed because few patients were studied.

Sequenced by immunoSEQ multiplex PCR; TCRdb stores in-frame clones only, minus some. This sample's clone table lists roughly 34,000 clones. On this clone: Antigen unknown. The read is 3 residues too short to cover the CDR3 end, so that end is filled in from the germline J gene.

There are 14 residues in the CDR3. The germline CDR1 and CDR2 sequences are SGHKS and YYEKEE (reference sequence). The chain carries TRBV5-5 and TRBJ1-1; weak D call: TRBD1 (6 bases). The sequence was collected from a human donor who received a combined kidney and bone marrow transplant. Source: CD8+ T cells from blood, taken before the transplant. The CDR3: CASSFHLNREQAFF. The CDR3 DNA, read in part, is TGTGCCAGCAGCTTCCACCTGAACAGGGAACAA.